The 14 T cell receptor beta chains below were found in one sample sequenced in a study of blood T cell repertoires in COVID-19. The assay was immunoSEQ multiplex PCR, and TCRdb's table has in-frame clones only and misses some. The sample contains more than 150,000 clones, 84% of which appear only once. Sequenced sample: peripheral blood. Receptors originate from a woman between 45 and 60 years old with acute or convalescent COVID-19.

The V gene is TRBV7-3, the J gene TRBJ1-5; D call uncertain. Trimming removed 4 bases at V and 9 bases at J, with 16 bases between. The V gene's germline CDR1 is SGHTA and CDR2 FQGTGA. CDR3 length: 14 residues. The CDR3 DNA reads TGTGCCAGCAGCTCCGGACGGGGTGGTAGGCCCCAGCATTTT. Its translation is CASSSGRGGRPQHF.

CDR3 in DNA: TGTGCCAGCTCACCCAGCGGGGGGGCCGGGGATACGCAGTATTTT. As protein: CASSPSGGAGDTQYF. The chain combines TRBV18 with TRBJ2-3; 10 bases align to TRBD2. Germline values: CDR1 KGHSH, CDR2 LQKENI. CDR3 size: 15 residues. The V and J ends lost 3 bases and 6 bases, in that order; junction bases with no gene match: 6.

The rearrangement uses TRBV7-2 and TRBJ1-2; D is unclear. The CDR3 spans 15 residues. Deletions cut 6 bases from V and 3 bases from J, with 17 bases between. Per the germline V gene, CDR1 is SGHTA and CDR2 is FQGNSA. In DNA, the CDR3 is TGTGCCAGCAGATGGTCAACAGAAAATTACTATGGCTACACCTTC. As protein: CASRWSTENYYGYTF.

The J gene is TRBJ2-7, the V gene TRBV6-1, with TRBD1 matching 12 bases. This CDR3 has 16 residues. Germline loops: CDR1 MNHNS, CDR2 SASEGT. V lost 2 bases and J lost 5; bases outside the gene matches: 7. In nucleotides, the CDR3 is TGTGCCAGCAGTGAATCTTTAGGGACAGGGGGCGACGAGCAGTACTTC. Amino acid sequence: CASSESLGTGGDEQYF.

The chain has TRBV4-1 and TRBJ2-4; 10 positions agree with TRBD2. The germline V gene has CDR1 MGHRA and CDR2 YSYEKL. CDR3 length: 14 residues. Germline trimming cut 1 base from V and 9 bases from J; bases unmatched to any gene: 3. The DNA for the CDR3 is TGCGCCAGCAGCCAAGTACTAGCGGGAACCATTCAGTACTTC. Protein sequence: CASSQVLAGTIQYF.

V usage is TRBV6-2 or TRBV6-3 and J usage is TRBJ2-7; D unclear. Germline CDR1 and CDR2: MNHEY and SVGEGT. The CDR3 length is 12 residues. V lost 4 bases and J lost 5, with 9 bases in between. In DNA form, the CDR3 reads TGTGCCAGCAGTTCTTACTTAGACGAGCAGTACTTC. This encodes CASSSYLDEQYF.

The chain combines TRBV21-1 with TRBJ2-7; no check of the table's D call, TRBD1, against the DNA was made. TRBV21-1 is designated a pseudogene. The CDR3 contains 16 residues. CDR3 bases: TGTGCCAGCAGCTCCCAGAAGGACAGGGGCTCCTACGAGCAGTACTTC. Its protein is CASSSQKDRGSYEQYF.

V and J are TRBV6-6 and TRBJ2-2, with D possibly being TRBD2 (6 bases). The CDR3 contains 14 residues. The ends were cut back, 6 bases at V and 6 bases at J, with 14 bases in the middle. Germline loops: CDR1 MNHNY, CDR2 SVGAGI (reference sequence). In DNA, the CDR3 is TGTGCCAGCAGACAGTGGGAGGAAGCCGGGGAGCTGTTTTTT. Translated, it gives CASRQWEEAGELFF.

The CDR3 DNA is TGCGCCAGCAGCACTCACATACAGGGCCTAGGGGAAGCTTTCTTT. Amino acid sequence: CASSTHIQGLGEAFF. The J gene is TRBJ1-1, the V gene TRBV5-1; the D gene is possibly TRBD1 (6 bases). The V and J ends lost 4 bases and 8 bases respectively, with 21 bases between them. The length of the CDR3 is 15 residues. Germline CDR1 and CDR2: SGHRS and YFSETQ.

V usage is TRBV6-2 or TRBV6-3 and J usage is TRBJ2-2; perhaps TRBD1 as D (6 bases). The length of the CDR3 is 13 residues. CDR1 and CDR2 from the germline V gene are MNHEY and SVGEGT. Trimming stripped 4 bases from V and 9 bases from J, with 12 bases between. Here the CDR3 DNA reads TGTGCCAGCAGTTCGGACAGATTTAGGGAGCTGTTTTTT. Amino acids: CASSSDRFRELFF.

This clone was seen once. The chain employs TRBV6-6 and TRBJ1-1; 7 nucleotides match TRBD1. Per the germline V gene, CDR1 is MNHNY and CDR2 is SVGAGI (reference sequence). The V and J ends lost 5 bases and 6 bases, in that order; junction bases with no gene match: 3. CDR3 length: 12 residues. CDR3 region: CASSTQGAEAFF. CDR3 nucleotide sequence: TGTGCCAGCAGTACCCAGGGGGCTGAAGCTTTCTTT.

The chain carries TRBV5-1 and TRBJ1-1; 12 bases fit TRBD1. This CDR3 is built from 17 residues. V shed 4 bases and J 3 bases; nucleotides not matched to a gene: 10. Germline V gene lookup returns CDR1 SGHRS and CDR2 YFSETQ. The DNA of the CDR3 is TGCGCCAGCAGCATAGGGACAGGGGGCGGAATGGACACTGAAGCTTTCTTT. Its translation is CASSIGTGGGMDTEAFF.

The chain carries TRBV28 and TRBJ1-5; D is ambiguous. Trimming cost V 6 bases and J 4 bases, with 16 bases left between them. The CDR3 contains 15 residues. The germline CDR1 and CDR2 sequences are MDHEN and SYDVKM. CDR3 loop: CASSLRTGKNQPQHF. In DNA form, the CDR3 reads TGTGCCAGCAGCCTCAGGACGGGAAAAAATCAGCCCCAGCATTTT.

This clone was observed a handful of times. The chain couples TRBV2 to TRBJ1-6; 7 nucleotides agree with TRBD1. Germline lookup yields CDR1 SNHLY and CDR2 FYNNEI. The CDR3 is 19 residues long. Losses at the gene ends were 6 bases for V and 0 bases for J; bases not matched to a gene: 14. Written as DNA, the CDR3 is TGTGCCAGCAGGTTACAGGGGCCAGATTTCGGCTCCTATAATTCACCCCTCCACTTT. Its translation: CASRLQGPDFGSYNSPLHF.